A selection of T cell receptor beta chains follows, all from one sample in a study of PD-1 blockade in mismatch repair-deficient tumors. Libraries were prepared by immunoSEQ multiplex PCR; TCRdb keeps only in-frame clonotypes and omits some of them. The profile shows 130,000 or so clones, roughly 86% of them singletons. Specimen: peripheral blood, collected 44 weeks after starting pembrolizumab. These receptors were obtained from an adult with mismatch repair-deficient cancer. Both conserved end residues are part of each CDR3. D genes are given only for firm matches. The listing skips clone size in some rows; elsewhere it reads once, few, many or a size class.

d_gene: TRBD1
abundance: NA
j_gene: TRBJ2-4
v_gene: TRBV27
CDR3aa: CASSPHRTGSANIQYF
CDR3nt: TGTGCCAGCAGTCCCCATCGGACAGGTTCGGCCAACATTCAGTACTTC

d_gene: TRBD2
abundance: NA
j_gene: TRBJ2-5
v_gene: TRBV4-1
CDR3aa: CASSQGLAEQETQYF
CDR3nt: TGCGCCAGCAGCCAGGGACTAGCGGAACAAGAGACCCAGTACTTC

d_gene: TRBD2
abundance: once
j_gene: TRBJ2-3
v_gene: TRBV11-3
CDR3aa: CASRVGGSESTQYF
CDR3nt: TGTGCCAGCAGGGTTGGCGGGAGTGAGTCTACGCAGTATTTT

d_gene: NA
abundance: NA
j_gene: TRBJ1-5
v_gene: TRBV5-1
CDR3aa: CASSLAPGNSNQPQHF
CDR3nt: TGCGCCAGCAGCTTGGCTCCGGGTAATAGCAATCAGCCCCAGCATTTT

d_gene: TRBD2
abundance: once
j_gene: TRBJ2-7
v_gene: TRBV5-1
CDR3aa: CASSLGLAAGGPYEQYF
CDR3nt: TGCGCCAGCAGCTTGGGACTAGCGGCAGGAGGCCCCTACGAGCAGTACTTC

d_gene: NA
abundance: NA
j_gene: TRBJ2-5
v_gene: TRBV5-4
CDR3aa: CASSLAMKETQYF
CDR3nt: TGTGCCAGCAGCTTGGCCATGAAGGAGACCCAGTACTTC

d_gene: TRBD2
abundance: NA
j_gene: TRBJ2-3
v_gene: TRBV10-3
CDR3aa: CATLAGGPTDTQYF
CDR3nt: TGTGCCACACTAGCGGGAGGCCCCACAGATACGCAGTATTTT

d_gene: NA
abundance: NA
j_gene: TRBJ2-3
v_gene: TRBV15
CDR3aa: CATSTRLLAQGSVLNTQYF
CDR3nt: TGTGCCACCAGCACCCGTCTTCTCGCCCAGGGTTCGGTATTGAATACGCAGTATTTT

d_gene: TRBD1
abundance: once
j_gene: TRBJ2-1
v_gene: TRBV27
CDR3aa: CASSSSGGGYNEQFF
CDR3nt: TGTGCCAGCAGTTCATCAGGGGGCGGGTACAATGAGCAGTTCTTC

d_gene: TRBD1
abundance: once
j_gene: TRBJ1-4
v_gene: TRBV30
CDR3aa: CAWRNLGGGGTNEKLFF
CDR3nt: TGTGCCTGGAGAAATTTAGGGGGCGGGGGAACTAATGAAAAACTGTTTTTT

d_gene: NA
abundance: NA
j_gene: TRBJ2-4
v_gene: TRBV7-9
CDR3aa: CASSLALGSPGDIQYF
CDR3nt: TGTGCCAGCAGCTTAGCGCTAGGGTCTCCGGGGGACATTCAGTACTTC

d_gene: NA
abundance: NA
j_gene: TRBJ2-1
v_gene: TRBV5-1
CDR3aa: CASSPSNEQFF
CDR3nt: TGCGCCAGCAGCCCTAGTAATGAGCAGTTCTTC

d_gene: TRBD1
abundance: NA
j_gene: TRBJ1-1
v_gene: TRBV27
CDR3aa: CASSSGTGLMNTEAFF
CDR3nt: TGTGCCAGCAGTTCCGGGACAGGGCTCATGAACACTGAAGCTTTCTTT

d_gene: TRBD1
abundance: NA
j_gene: TRBJ2-5
v_gene: TRBV28
CDR3aa: CASSTPGQEKRETQYF
CDR3nt: TGTGCCAGCAGCACTCCGGGACAGGAGAAACGGGAGACCCAGTACTTC

d_gene: NA
abundance: NA
j_gene: TRBJ1-1
v_gene: TRBV9
CDR3aa: CASSVGDTEAFF
CDR3nt: TGTGCCAGCAGCGTCGGTGACACTGAAGCTTTCTTT

d_gene: TRBD2
abundance: NA
j_gene: TRBJ2-1
v_gene: TRBV19
CDR3aa: CASSIYSPLGGYNEQFF
CDR3nt: TGTGCCAGTAGTATATATTCCCCGCTGGGAGGGTACAATGAGCAGTTCTTC

d_gene: NA
abundance: NA
j_gene: TRBJ2-7
v_gene: TRBV6-6
CDR3aa: CASTGRQGGASYEQYF
CDR3nt: TGTGCCAGCACAGGCCGTCAGGGGGGCGCCTCCTACGAGCAGTACTTC

d_gene: NA
abundance: NA
j_gene: TRBJ1-1
v_gene: TRBV6-5
CDR3aa: CASSYYFGDGSEAFF
CDR3nt: TGTGCCAGCAGTTACTATTTTGGGGACGGGTCTGAAGCTTTCTTT

d_gene: NA
abundance: NA
j_gene: TRBJ2-1
v_gene: TRBV1
CDR3aa: CTSSQEWATSGRENNEQFF
CDR3nt: TGCACCAGCAGCCAGGAATGGGCCACTAGCGGGAGGGAGAACAATGAGCAGTTCTTC

d_gene: NA
abundance: NA
j_gene: TRBJ1-4
v_gene: TRBV19
CDR3aa: CASSSRKRANEKLFF
CDR3nt: TGTGCCAGTAGTAGTCGGAAAAGGGCTAATGAAAAACTGTTTTTT

d_gene: TRBD1
abundance: NA
j_gene: TRBJ2-3
v_gene: TRBV5-5
CDR3aa: CASSLQGASTDTQYF
CDR3nt: TGTGCCAGCAGCTTGCAGGGGGCGTCGACAGATACGCAGTATTTT

d_gene: NA
abundance: NA
j_gene: TRBJ2-1
v_gene: TRBV6-5
CDR3aa: CASSNRDPPFNEQFF
CDR3nt: TGTGCCAGCAGTAACAGGGACCCCCCGTTCAATGAGCAGTTCTTC

d_gene: TRBD1
abundance: NA
j_gene: TRBJ2-7
v_gene: TRBV6-5
CDR3aa: CASMRDRGLREQYF
CDR3nt: TGTGCCAGCATGCGGGACAGGGGGCTCCGCGAGCAGTACTTC

d_gene: NA
abundance: NA
j_gene: TRBJ2-7
v_gene: TRBV7-9
CDR3aa: CASSLAAGHEQYF
CDR3nt: TGTGCCAGCAGCTTAGCCGCAGGCCACGAGCAGTACTTC

d_gene: NA
abundance: NA
j_gene: TRBJ2-1
v_gene: TRBV28
CDR3aa: CASSHQWFGNEQFF
CDR3nt: TGTGCCAGCAGTCACCAGTGGTTCGGCAATGAGCAGTTCTTC

d_gene: TRBD2
abundance: NA
j_gene: TRBJ2-7
v_gene: TRBV10-3
CDR3aa: CAISEWHGLGGRAYEQYF
CDR3nt: TGTGCCATCAGTGAGTGGCACGGCCTGGGCGGGAGGGCCTACGAGCAGTACTTC

d_gene: NA
abundance: NA
j_gene: TRBJ1-1
v_gene: TRBV6-5
CDR3aa: CASSYAAGRGTEAFF
CDR3nt: TGTGCCAGCAGTTATGCTGCTGGGAGGGGCACTGAAGCTTTCTTT

d_gene: NA
abundance: NA
j_gene: TRBJ2-7
v_gene: TRBV11-2
CDR3aa: CASSNLGYGTLLSYEQYF
CDR3nt: TGTGCCAGCAGCAATTTGGGATACGGGACCCTTCTTTCTTACGAGCAGTACTTC

d_gene: NA
abundance: NA
j_gene: TRBJ2-2
v_gene: TRBV27
CDR3aa: CASSLNPAQTGELFF
CDR3nt: TGTGCCAGCAGTTTAAATCCAGCCCAAACCGGGGAGCTGTTTTTT

d_gene: NA
abundance: NA
j_gene: TRBJ2-1
v_gene: TRBV6-6
CDR3aa: CASRTDSENEQFF
CDR3nt: TGTGCCAGCAGGACGGACTCCGAAAATGAGCAGTTCTTC

d_gene: TRBD2
abundance: NA
j_gene: TRBJ2-7
v_gene: TRBV7-2
CDR3aa: CASSDWTSGIVDEQYF
CDR3nt: TGTGCCAGCAGCGACTGGACTAGCGGTATAGTTGACGAGCAGTACTTC

d_gene: TRBD2
abundance: NA
j_gene: TRBJ2-7
v_gene: TRBV27
CDR3aa: CASSTIAGGPLGEQYF
CDR3nt: TGTGCCAGCAGTACCATAGCGGGAGGACCACTTGGCGAGCAGTACTTC

d_gene: TRBD1
abundance: NA
j_gene: TRBJ1-5
v_gene: TRBV6-5
CDR3aa: CASSYGQGGQPQHF
CDR3nt: TGTGCCAGCAGTTATGGACAGGGGGGTCAGCCCCAGCATTTT

d_gene: NA
abundance: NA
j_gene: TRBJ1-1
v_gene: TRBV5-1
CDR3aa: CASSPGNTEAFF
CDR3nt: TGCGCCAGCAGCCCCGGGAACACTGAAGCTTTCTTT

d_gene: NA
abundance: medium-sized
j_gene: TRBJ2-5
v_gene: TRBV12-1
CDR3aa: CASSFPGVLGETQYF
CDR3nt: TGTGCCAGCAGCTTCCCAGGGGTTTTAGGAGAGACCCAGTACTTC

d_gene: NA
abundance: NA
j_gene: TRBJ2-5
v_gene: TRBV9
CDR3aa: CARFQETQYF
CDR3nt: TGTGCCAGATTCCAAGAGACCCAGTACTTC

d_gene: NA
abundance: NA
j_gene: TRBJ2-5
v_gene: TRBV6-5
CDR3aa: CASSYSAGRETQYF
CDR3nt: TGTGCCAGCAGTTACTCTGCGGGGCGGGAGACCCAGTACTTC

d_gene: NA
abundance: once
j_gene: TRBJ2-1
v_gene: TRBV18
CDR3aa: CASSPSLYNEQFF
CDR3nt: TGTGCCAGCTCACCATCTCTTTACAATGAGCAGTTCTTC

d_gene: NA
abundance: few
j_gene: TRBJ2-7
v_gene: TRBV6-5
CDR3aa: CASSYSRGTYEQYF
CDR3nt: TGTGCCAGCAGTTACTCAAGGGGAACCTACGAGCAGTACTTC

d_gene: TRBD1
abundance: NA
j_gene: TRBJ1-4
v_gene: TRBV5-6
CDR3aa: CASSLPASQGEKLFF
CDR3nt: TGTGCCAGCAGCTTGCCGGCCTCACAGGGGGAAAAACTGTTTTTT

d_gene: NA
abundance: NA
j_gene: TRBJ2-7
v_gene: TRBV20-1
CDR3aa: CSARTGREQYF
CDR3nt: TGCAGTGCTAGGACTGGGCGCGAGCAGTACTTC

d_gene: NA
abundance: once
j_gene: TRBJ2-7
v_gene: TRBV28
CDR3aa: CASSFGTYSYEQYF
CDR3nt: TGTGCCAGCAGTTTTGGCACGTACTCCTACGAGCAGTACTTC

d_gene: NA
abundance: once
j_gene: TRBJ2-6
v_gene: TRBV28
CDR3aa: CASSPGTSSGANVLTF
CDR3nt: TGTGCCAGCTCCCCTGGTACAAGCTCTGGGGCCAACGTCCTGACTTTC

d_gene: TRBD2
abundance: NA
j_gene: TRBJ2-1
v_gene: TRBV6-5
CDR3aa: CASRSLAGDNEQFF
CDR3nt: TGTGCCAGCAGGTCACTAGCGGGAGACAATGAGCAGTTCTTC

d_gene: NA
abundance: NA
j_gene: TRBJ1-4
v_gene: TRBV11-2
CDR3aa: CASSLFDRNNEKLFF
CDR3nt: TGTGCCAGCAGCTTATTCGACAGGAATAATGAAAAACTGTTTTTT

d_gene: TRBD1
abundance: NA
j_gene: TRBJ1-5
v_gene: TRBV6-6
CDR3aa: CASTKDRDYSNQPQHF
CDR3nt: TGTGCCAGCACCAAAGACAGGGACTATAGCAATCAGCCCCAGCATTTT

d_gene: NA
abundance: NA
j_gene: TRBJ2-7
v_gene: TRBV5-1
CDR3aa: CASSLGVDYYEQYF
CDR3nt: TGCGCCAGCAGCTTGGGGGTGGACTACTACGAGCAGTACTTC

d_gene: NA
abundance: few
j_gene: TRBJ1-2
v_gene: TRBV5-4
CDR3aa: CASSLNGDYGYTF
CDR3nt: TGTGCCAGCAGCTTAAACGGTGACTATGGCTACACCTTC

d_gene: NA
abundance: NA
j_gene: TRBJ1-1
v_gene: TRBV29-1
CDR3aa: CSVERPMLAEAFF
CDR3nt: TGCAGCGTTGAAAGGCCGATGCTGGCTGAAGCTTTCTTT

d_gene: NA
abundance: NA
j_gene: TRBJ1-1
v_gene: TRBV4-1
CDR3aa: CASSQDNDRPWAFF
CDR3nt: TGCGCCAGCAGCCAAGACAACGACCGCCCCTGGGCTTTCTTT

d_gene: TRBD2
abundance: few
j_gene: TRBJ2-7
v_gene: TRBV11-2
CDR3aa: CASRGTSSYEQYF
CDR3nt: TGTGCCAGCAGAGGGACTAGCTCGTACGAGCAGTACTTC

d_gene: NA
abundance: NA
j_gene: TRBJ2-3
v_gene: TRBV6-5
CDR3aa: CASSYPGTDTQYF
CDR3nt: TGTGCCAGCAGTTACCCGGGGACAGATACGCAGTATTTT